What follows are 12 T cell receptor beta chains derived from one specimen sequenced in a study of monozygotic twins with inflammatory bowel disease. TCRdb reprocessed the 5' RACE reads and keeps a single row for each CDR3 protein, giving no DNA. This sample's table reports some 450,000 distinct CDR3 sequences. The source material was blood. These receptors all come from a human donor with ulcerative colitis or Crohn's disease, or a healthy co-twin of an affected twin (not recorded which).

The J gene is TRBJ1-4, the V gene TRBV5-1. Germline-derived CDR1 and CDR2 are SGHRS and YFSETQ. This CDR3 is 16 amino acids long. CDR3 region: CASSPSTGKPNEKLFF.

The chain couples TRBV28 to TRBJ2-1; with no DNA, the TCRdb D assignment of TRBD1 cannot be verified. Germline lookup yields CDR1 MDHEN and CDR2 SYDVKM. The CDR3 consists of 14 residues. CDR3 residues: CASSPPPRPGRQFF.

V and J are TRBV5-1 and TRBJ1-1; the TCRdb call, TRBD1, lacks DNA for checking. CDR3 size: 16 residues. Germline assignment: CDR1 SGHRS and CDR2 YFSETQ. This CDR3 reads CASSYGDRGMNTEAFF.

V usage is TRBV20-1 and J usage is TRBJ2-1; the D call from TCRdb, TRBD1, cannot be confirmed without DNA. This CDR3 contains 13 residues. CDR1 is DFQATT and CDR2 is SNEGSKA in the germline V gene (reference sequence). CDR3 residues: CSATGALLNEQFF.

The chain joins TRBV5-4 to TRBJ1-5. The CDR3 runs to 12 residues. The germline V gene has CDR1 SGHNT and CDR2 YYREEE (reference sequence). The CDR3 here is CASSLGAGPQHF. Complete variable domain (other parts from reference TRBV5-4 and TRBJ1-5): ETGVTQSPTHLIKTRGQQVTLRCSSQSGHNTVSWYQQALGQGPQFIFQYYREEENGRGNFPPRFSGLQFPNYSSELNVNALELDDSALYLCASSLGAGPQHFGDGTRLSIL.

The V call is TRBV6-5, the J call TRBJ1-5. From germline, CDR1 is MNHEY and CDR2 SVGAGI. This CDR3 spans 12 amino acids. The CDR3 reads CASSQANQPQHF.

The CDR3 protein is CASSSQSGGETQYF. This chain uses TRBV5-4 with TRBJ2-5; lacking DNA, the TRBD2 call made by TCRdb goes unchecked. There are 14 residues in the CDR3. Germline V gene data show CDR1 as SGHNT and CDR2 as YYREEE (reference sequence).

CDR3 region: CASSLGGRGIYEQYF. This chain uses TRBV5-6 with TRBJ2-7; TCRdb gives TRBD1 as the D gene, but with no DNA this cannot be confirmed. The length of the CDR3 is 15 residues. Germline CDR1 is SGHDT and CDR2 is YYEEEE.

This chain uses TRBV29-1 with TRBJ2-5. CDR3 size: 13 residues. Germline V gene sequence: CDR1 SQVTM, CDR2 ANQGSEA. This chain's CDR3 is CSVAPRVQETQYF.

V usage is TRBV20-1 and J usage is TRBJ2-3; without DNA, the TCRdb call of TRBD1 cannot be checked. The CDR3 is 16 residues long. Germline loops: CDR1 DFQATT, CDR2 SNEGSKA (reference sequence). The chain's CDR3 is CSASLRGISSTDTQYF.

The genes are TRBV7-2 and TRBJ1-4; TCRdb's D gene call, TRBD1, goes unchecked for lack of DNA. Looked up from germline, CDR1 is SGHTA and CDR2 is FQGNSA. This CDR3 is 13 amino acids long. The CDR3 loop reads CASSLGQGEKLFF.

The chain uses TRBV20-1 and TRBJ2-5; no DNA is available, so the TRBD2 call from TCRdb remains unchecked. Germline V CDR1 and CDR2: DFQATT, SNEGSKA (reference sequence). CDR3 length: 15 amino acids. CDR3: CSAQAVAGSQETQYF.